This T cell receptor beta chain was documented in a study of T-cell memory formation after mild COVID-19 (dated by TCRdb to 2020 to 2022). Regarding the complete study: TCR sequence clusters from the two donors were largely donor specific. T-cell clones expanding and contracting after mild COVID-19 in two donors were tracked by longitudinal TCRalpha and TCRbeta repertoire sequencing. Two young, previously healthy adult volunteers made up the cohort, one male and one female.

For this chain, trimming is 6 bases at the V end and 0 bases at the J end, and the number of junction bases without a gene match is 6. The CDR3 spans 15 residues, from the cysteine through the phenylalanine. Only CDR3 DNA remains: 45 bases, in frame from the first base. Reads for this sample came from an Illumina NovaSeq 6000. TCRalpha and TCRbeta cDNA libraries were constructed by 5'RACE with constant-segment primers, with sample barcodes and unique molecular identifiers being introduced. Trizol reagent was used to extract RNA from every sample. Libraries were amplified in two PCR steps, with a second sample barcode and Illumina TruSeq adapters added in the second step. The libraries were sequenced on an Illumina NovaSeq using 2 x 150 bp paired-end reads. Per the source publication's procedure: With migec v1.2.7, reads were demultiplexed and then collapsed into UMI-guided consensus sequences. Using mixcr v2.1.11, the UMI consensuses were aligned to TRA and TRB V and J templates and assembled into clonotypes. Clonotypes were classified as expanded or contracted when called significant by both edgeR and NoisET, with noise models trained on biological replicates. For edgeR calls, the cutoffs were a false discovery rate-adjusted p below 0.01 and a log2 fold-change threshold of 1. As an exploratory analysis of dynamics, max-normalized trajectories of the 1000 most abundant clonotypes were examined by PCA with hierarchical clustering. The CD4 or CD8 phenotype of responding clones was assigned using the separately sequenced CD4+ and CD8+ repertoires. Starting from the raw public reads, TCRdb applied fastp trimming at Q25, assembled clones with MiXCR and retained in-frame beta chains. Rows with a matching CDR3 protein are joined into one entry that keeps the most common DNA and genes. TCRdb's processing, not the authors' own work, is the source of the V and J calls. The sample yields under 300,000 distinct CDR3 sequences; roughly 16% were counted once. The top ten clonotypes cover roughly 23% of the sample.

PBMCs were isolated by Ficoll-Paque density gradient centrifugation. The research as a whole found: Contracting CD4+ clones turned up mainly in the CM and EM memory subsets, whereas EMRA was where CD8+ clones were enriched. The detection of some responding clones in pre-infection memory suggests that pre-existing cross-reactive memory T cells joined the SARS-CoV-2 response. SARS-CoV-2 specificity of the second-wave clones peaking on day 37 was not confirmed. Clones contracting from day 15 to 85 had balanced CD4/CD8 phenotypes, while a second wave expanding from day 15 to 37 was biased towards CD4+. Only two mild cases were covered by the study, and larger cohorts that include severe cases with pre-infection samples were considered necessary.

This clonotype was seen only a few times. Its binding antigen is unknown. No quality values exist for individual bases; no much larger clone is one base distant. The chain couples TRBV12-3 or TRBV12-4 to TRBJ1-1, and TRBD1 aligns with 8 junction nucleotides. The receptor was derived from a man aged 18 to 35 who had mild COVID-19 (a few samples of this study predate the infection). The sample titles of this study are shuffled in the database, so cell type and time point are left out; the donor was told from shared clones. Sequencing was carried out using PBMCs or a T cell subset sorted from them (not recorded which). CDR3 protein: CASSRGQGMNTEAFF. The base sequence is TGTGCCAGCAGCCGAGGACAGGGAATGAACACTGAAGCTTTCTTT.